This T cell receptor beta chain stems from a study of T cell responses to AZD1222 COVID-19 vaccine. A remark on this clone: What it binds is unknown.

With 4 bases removed from V and 1 base from J, the gap between germline ends came to 14 bases. In germline, CDR1 is MNHEY, CDR2 SVGAGI. The CDR3 is 16 amino acids. Study-level findings and limits: Of the AZD1222 recipients, only 5 or 6 were seropositive at baseline. No repertoire was sampled before or during the peak T cell response, only after it. Clonal diversity may have been underestimated, and the donors were mostly white British, with more females than males.

Both about-4-week and about-12-week second-dose recipients were combined. Sequencing used immunoSEQ multiplex PCR; TCRdb keeps in-frame clones, though not all of them. The sample has 65,000 to 100,000 clones, around nine tenths seen once; the top ten hold 6.9%. This sequence originates from an adult who received the AZD1222 COVID-19 vaccine. The sequences come from peripheral blood, collected 28 days after the second AZD1222 dose. J is TRBJ2-4 and V is TRBV6-5, with a tentative D call TRBD1 (5 bases). CDR3 sequence: CASSFDSGRAKNIQYF. CDR3 DNA sequence: TGTGCCAGCAGTTTCGACAGTGGAAGGGCCAAAAACATTCAGTACTTC.